Sequencing of this TCR beta chain was carried out in a study of CD8 T cells in Susac syndrome. Germline CDR1 and CDR2: MNHEY and SMNVEV (reference sequence). The CDR3 covers 16 residues. After removal of 5 bases from V and 1 base from J, the junction contained 5 bases not matched to a gene. From blood CD8+ and CD4+ T cells, TCR beta sequences were generated. When the RNA was reverse transcribed, random hexamers were used with an input of about 0.45 to 1 ug. MiXCR, run by TCRdb on the immunoSEQ multiplex PCR reads, gives a single entry per CDR3 protein. In the table there are under 200,000 distinct CDR3 sequences, 85% to 95% of which are singletons.

Sequencing was performed on CD8+ T cells from PBMCs. J is TRBJ2-7 and V is TRBV27, with 13 bases matching TRBD2. This receptor was obtained from a human donor with multiple sclerosis. The CDR3, as DNA: TGTGCCAGCAGTCTATTACTAGCGGGAGGGTCCTACGAGCAGTACTTC. Residues: CASSLLLAGGSYEQYF.